The 8 T cell receptor beta chains below were found in one sample sequenced in a study of T cells after yellow fever vaccination. TCRdb used MiXCR to reprocess the 5' RACE reads, holding one entry per CDR3 protein. The sample has around 320,000 distinct CDR3 sequences, roughly 8.7% seen once. Sequenced here: CD4+ T cells sorted from PBMCs, sampled 5 days after the yellow fever booster vaccination. The receptors were gathered from a young man who received the YFV17D yellow fever vaccine.

V is TRBV11-2 and J is TRBJ2-5; D remains unclear. This CDR3 has 14 amino acids. V was trimmed by 5 bases and J by 2 bases, leaving 12 bases between them. CDR1 and CDR2 (germline): SGHAT, FQNNGV. The CDR3, as DNA: TGTGCCAGCAGCCGGGCCCTAACGCAAGAGACCCAGTACTTC. Encoded protein: CASSRALTQETQYF.

This sequence joins TRBV4-1 and TRBJ1-5; TRBD1 matches at 9 bases. CDR3 length equals 17 residues. Germline values: CDR1 MGHRA, CDR2 YSYEKL. Trimming removed 0 bases from V and 4 bases from J; junction bases left unmatched: 7. CDR3 DNA sequence: TGCGCCAGCAGCCAAGACAACAGGGGGCTGAGTAATCAGCCCCAGCATTTT. This encodes CASSQDNRGLSNQPQHF.

The gene calls are TRBV7-3 and TRBJ1-2; 7 nucleotides line up with TRBD1. The CDR3 has 13 residues. Looked up from germline, CDR1 is SGHTA and CDR2 is FQGTGA. Trimming cost V 3 bases and J 7 bases; bases outside gene matches: 5. The chain's CDR3 is CASSLTGSGGYTF. DNA for the CDR3: TGTGCCAGCAGCTTGACAGGGTCGGGTGGCTACACCTTC.

There are a few counts of this clonotype. This chain uses TRBV12-3 or TRBV12-4 with TRBJ1-1; D remains unclear. V lost 5 bases to trimming and J lost 6 bases, with 13 bases between them. There are 13 residues in the CDR3. The CDR3 coding sequence is TGTGCCAGCAGTCCCCCATCCGGACCTGAAGCTTTCTTT. This encodes CASSPPSGPEAFF.

The sample holds a few counts of this clonotype. This chain connects TRBV4-3 to TRBJ1-2; 7 positions match TRBD1. The length of the CDR3 is 15 residues. The germline CDR1 and CDR2 sequences are LGHNA and YSLEER. The ends lost 3 bases at V and 6 bases at J; junction bases unmatched: 10. Here the CDR3 DNA reads TGCGCCAGCAGCCAGGGGACAGTATGGGGCCATGGCTACACCTTC. Its translation: CASSQGTVWGHGYTF.

The V call is TRBV12-3 or TRBV12-4, the J call TRBJ1-2; TRBD1 matches at 8 bases. CDR3 length equals 13 residues. Trimming took 6 bases from V and 4 from J; bases not matched to a gene: 4. The CDR3 DNA sequence: TGTGCCAGCAGGAATACAGGGGGCTATGGCTACACCTTC. It translates to CASRNTGGYGYTF.

This clonotype was seen repeatedly, ten times or more. A read error may produce the germline difference seen at one junction end. V and J are TRBV7-9 and TRBJ1-4; D is uncertain. Germline CDR1 is SEHNR and CDR2 is FQNEAQ (reference sequence). CDR3 length equals 11 residues. The CDR3 protein is CASSSEGSPIF. The CDR3 nucleotides are TGTGCCAGCAGCTCGGAGGGTTCCCCCATTTTT.

Many counts were recorded for this clonotype. The chain is built from TRBV9 and TRBJ2-2; 9 nucleotides agree with TRBD1. CDR1 is SGDLS, CDR2 YYNGEE, per germline. CDR3 length: 17 amino acids. V shed 4 bases and J 8 bases; nucleotides not matched to a gene: 15. The CDR3 loop is CASSLGWGQGYSGELFF. In DNA form, the CDR3 reads TGTGCCAGCAGCCTCGGGTGGGGACAGGGATACTCGGGGGAGCTGTTTTTT.